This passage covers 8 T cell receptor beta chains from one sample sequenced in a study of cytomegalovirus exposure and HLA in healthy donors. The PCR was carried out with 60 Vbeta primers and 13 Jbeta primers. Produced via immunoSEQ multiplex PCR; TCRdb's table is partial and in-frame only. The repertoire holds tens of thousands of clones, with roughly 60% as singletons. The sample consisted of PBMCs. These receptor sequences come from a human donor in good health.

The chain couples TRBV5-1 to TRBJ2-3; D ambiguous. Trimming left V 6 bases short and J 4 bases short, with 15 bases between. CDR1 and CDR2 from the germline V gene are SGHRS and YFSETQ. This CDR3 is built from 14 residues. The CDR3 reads CASNLDIVADTQYF. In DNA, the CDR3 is TGCGCCAGCAACCTCGACATCGTGGCAGATACGCAGTATTTT.

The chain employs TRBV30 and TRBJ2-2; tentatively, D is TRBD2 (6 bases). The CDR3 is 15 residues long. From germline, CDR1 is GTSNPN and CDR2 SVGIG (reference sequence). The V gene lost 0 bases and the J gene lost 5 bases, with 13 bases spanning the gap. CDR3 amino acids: CAWSVWRGRTGELFF. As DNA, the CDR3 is TGTGCCTGGAGTGTATGGCGGGGTCGGACCGGGGAGCTGTTTTTT.

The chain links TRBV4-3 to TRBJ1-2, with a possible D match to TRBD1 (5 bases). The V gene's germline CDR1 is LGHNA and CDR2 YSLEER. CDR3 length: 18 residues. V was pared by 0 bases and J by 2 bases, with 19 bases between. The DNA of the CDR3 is TGCGCCAGCAGCCAAGACCTCCCCCGACAGAGAGGAAACTATGGCTACACCTTC. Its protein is CASSQDLPRQRGNYGYTF.

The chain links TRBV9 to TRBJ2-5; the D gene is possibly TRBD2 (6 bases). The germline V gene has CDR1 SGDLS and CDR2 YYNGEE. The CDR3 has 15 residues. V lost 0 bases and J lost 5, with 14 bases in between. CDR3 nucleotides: TGTGCCAGCAGCGTAGTAGGAGGGGCGATGGAGACCCAGTACTTC. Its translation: CASSVVGGAMETQYF.

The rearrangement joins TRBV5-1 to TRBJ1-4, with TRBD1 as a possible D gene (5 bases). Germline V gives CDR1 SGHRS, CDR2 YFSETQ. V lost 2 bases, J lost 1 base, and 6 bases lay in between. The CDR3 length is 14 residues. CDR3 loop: CASSFQGTNEKLFF. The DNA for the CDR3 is TGCGCCAGCAGCTTCCAGGGAACTAATGAAAAACTGTTTTTT.

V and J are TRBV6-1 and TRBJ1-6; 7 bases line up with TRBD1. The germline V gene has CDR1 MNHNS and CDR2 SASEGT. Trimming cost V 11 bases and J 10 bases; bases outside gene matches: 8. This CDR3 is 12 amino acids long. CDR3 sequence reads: CAGLPRGSPLHF. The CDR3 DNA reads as TGTGCCGGCTTACCCAGGGGGTCACCCCTCCACTTT.

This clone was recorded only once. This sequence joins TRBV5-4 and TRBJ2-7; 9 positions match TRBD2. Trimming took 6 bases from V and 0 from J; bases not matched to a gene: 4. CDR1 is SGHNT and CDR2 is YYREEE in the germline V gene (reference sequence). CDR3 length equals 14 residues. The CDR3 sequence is CASTLAGNSYEQYF. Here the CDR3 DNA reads TGTGCCAGCACCCTAGCGGGGAACTCCTACGAGCAGTACTTC. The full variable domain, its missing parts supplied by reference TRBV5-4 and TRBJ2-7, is ETGVTQSPTHLIKTRGQQVTLRCSSQSGHNTVSWYQQALGQGPQFIFQYYREEENGRGNFPPRFSGLQFPNYSSELNVNALELDDSALYLCASTLAGNSYEQYFGPGTRLTVT.

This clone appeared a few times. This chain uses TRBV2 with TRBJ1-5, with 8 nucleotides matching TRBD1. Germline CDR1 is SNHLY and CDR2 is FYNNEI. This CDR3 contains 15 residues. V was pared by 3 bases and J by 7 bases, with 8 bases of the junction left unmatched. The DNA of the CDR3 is TGTGCCAGCAGTGAGCTAACAGGGGGTAGGCAGCCCCAGCATTTT. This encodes CASSELTGGRQPQHF.